This T cell receptor (beta chain) was identified in a study of CD8 T cell repertoires and HIV-1 epitope variants. V was clipped by 0 bases and J by 1 base, with 10 bases between them. The CDR3 consists of 15 residues. Germline CDR1 SGHNT, CDR2 YYREEE (reference sequence). With regard to this clone: Its antigen is not known.

Clones were sequenced by immunoSEQ multiplex PCR, and TCRdb holds only the in-frame ones, with some missing. The table records 4,700 or so clones, 67% of them present only once. The specimen was cultured CD8+ T cells derived from PBMCs. The source of this sequence is a male donor with HIV. The chain combines TRBV5-4 with TRBJ1-2; no clear D gene. CDR3 region: CASSLDAGLNYGYTF. CDR3 bases: TGTGCCAGCAGCTTGGATGCGGGTCTTAACTATGGCTACACCTTC. The full variable domain, rest sourced from reference TRBV5-4 and TRBJ1-2, is ETGVTQSPTHLIKTRGQQVTLRCSSQSGHNTVSWYQQALGQGPQFIFQYYREEENGRGNFPPRFSGLQFPNYSSELNVNALELDDSALYLCASSLDAGLNYGYTFGSGTRLTVV.